A single sample gave rise to the 2 T cell receptor beta chains below, sequenced in a study of radiotherapy plus CTLA-4 blockade in lung cancer. Assay: immunoSEQ multiplex PCR; the TCRdb copy retains only in-frame clones and omits some. The sample holds about 55,000 clones; just under 85% are singletons and the top ten take 5% to 7.5%. The source material was peripheral blood, sampled from a patient treated with radiotherapy plus ipilimumab. The receptor source for this set is a human donor with non-small cell lung cancer whose response to radiotherapy plus ipilimumab could not be evaluated.

The rearrangement links TRBV4-3 to TRBJ2-2; 8 bases line up with TRBD2. Unmatched junction bases numbered 2, after V lost 0 bases and J lost 5 bases. The germline V gene encodes CDR1 LGHNA and CDR2 YSLEER. The CDR3 totals 15 residues. CDR3 residues: CASSQDTSGTGELFF. The CDR3 bases are TGCGCCAGCAGCCAAGATACTAGCGGAACCGGGGAGCTGTTTTTT.

The genes are TRBV5-5 and TRBJ2-7; D is perhaps TRBD1 (6 bases). The CDR3 contains 17 residues. CDR1 and CDR2 (germline): SGHKS, YYEKEE (reference sequence). V dropped 0 bases and J dropped 6 bases, with 22 bases sitting between them. DNA of the CDR3: TGTGCCAGCAGCTTGGTGCCAGGGGCATTCGGACAAGGCGAGCAGTACTTC. Protein sequence: CASSLVPGAFGQGEQYF. The full variable domain, in which reference TRBV5-5 and TRBJ2-7 provide the parts outside the CDR3, is DAGVTQSPTHLIKTRGQQVTLRCSPISGHKSVSWYQQVLGQGPQFIFQYYEKEERGRGNFPDRFSARQFPNYSSELNVNALLLGDSALYLCASSLVPGAFGQGEQYFGPGTRLTVT.